A selection of T cell receptor beta chains follows, all from one sample in a study of CD8 T cells in Susac syndrome. Via MiXCR, TCRdb re-called the immunoSEQ multiplex PCR reads, giving one row per CDR3 protein. The data hold 50,000 to 55,000 distinct CDR3 sequences, with approximately 95% observed a single time. The source material was CD8+ T cells from PBMCs. These receptors were taken from a human donor with Susac syndrome. Each CDR3 is given with its conserved first and last residue. The order of the fields is J gene, V gene, D gene, clone size, CDR3 DNA, CDR3 protein. The D gene is left open where the match is weak. Not every row has a clone size; where given, it reads once, few, many or a size class.

j_call: TRBJ1-6; v_call: TRBV6-2/TRBV6-3; d_call: TRBD1; clone_size: -; cdr3_nt: TGTGCCAGCAGTTACTCGGTGGCCCGGGACAGGGGGCCGGGCGCCTATAATTCACCCCTCCACTTT; cdr3_aa: CASSYSVARDRGPGAYNSPLHF
j_call: TRBJ2-1; v_call: TRBV24-1; d_call: -; clone_size: -; cdr3_nt: TGTGCCACCAGTGAGTACAGGTGGCGATACAATGAGCAGTTCTTC; cdr3_aa: CATSEYRWRYNEQFF
j_call: TRBJ2-7; v_call: TRBV4-1; d_call: -; clone_size: -; cdr3_nt: TGCGCCAGCAGCCTCCACCCCTACGAGCAGTACTTC; cdr3_aa: CASSLHPYEQYF
j_call: TRBJ2-1; v_call: TRBV20-1; d_call: -; clone_size: -; cdr3_nt: TGCAGTGCTAGAGTAGGGGGTATAGGGACCAATGAGCAGTTCTTC; cdr3_aa: CSARVGGIGTNEQFF
j_call: TRBJ1-6; v_call: TRBV27; d_call: -; clone_size: once; cdr3_nt: TGTGCCAGCAGTCCTACAGGGTTCCATTCACCCCTCCACTTT; cdr3_aa: CASSPTGFHSPLHF
j_call: TRBJ2-5; v_call: TRBV20-1; d_call: TRBD1; clone_size: -; cdr3_nt: TGCAGTGCTAGCCGGGACAGGGTGGAGACCCAGTACTTC; cdr3_aa: CSASRDRVETQYF
j_call: TRBJ1-1; v_call: TRBV29-1; d_call: -; clone_size: -; cdr3_nt: TGCAGCGTTGGAGGGGGGGCAATCACTGAAGCTTTCTTT; cdr3_aa: CSVGGGAITEAFF
j_call: TRBJ2-5; v_call: TRBV6-2/TRBV6-3; d_call: -; clone_size: -; cdr3_nt: TGTGCCAGCAGTTCGGAATTTACTCAAGAGACCCAGTACTTC; cdr3_aa: CASSSEFTQETQYF
j_call: TRBJ2-3; v_call: TRBV10-3; d_call: -; clone_size: -; cdr3_nt: TGTGCCATCAGTGAGTCGATGTTGGCGGGGGCGAAAGATACGCAGTATTTT; cdr3_aa: CAISESMLAGAKDTQYF
j_call: TRBJ1-1; v_call: TRBV12-3/TRBV12-4; d_call: TRBD1; clone_size: -; cdr3_nt: TGTGCCAGCCCCGGGGGACAGGAAGCTTTCTTT; cdr3_aa: CASPGGQEAFF
j_call: TRBJ2-5; v_call: TRBV7-8; d_call: -; clone_size: -; cdr3_nt: TGTGCCAGCAGACCCAGGGGAAGAGAGACCCAGTACTTC; cdr3_aa: CASRPRGRETQYF
j_call: TRBJ1-1; v_call: TRBV19; d_call: -; clone_size: -; cdr3_nt: TGTGCCAGTAGTATAGCGGGCCGTCGGGAAGCTTTCTTT; cdr3_aa: CASSIAGRREAFF
j_call: TRBJ1-2; v_call: TRBV12-3/TRBV12-4; d_call: -; clone_size: once; cdr3_nt: TGTGCCAGCAGTGGACACGTCTGGGCTCCCTATGGCTACACCTTC; cdr3_aa: CASSGHVWAPYGYTF
j_call: TRBJ2-1; v_call: TRBV29-1; d_call: TRBD1; clone_size: -; cdr3_nt: TGCAGCGTGAATCAGGGGGATACTGAGCAGTTCTTC; cdr3_aa: CSVNQGDTEQFF
j_call: TRBJ1-1; v_call: TRBV19; d_call: TRBD1; clone_size: -; cdr3_nt: TGTGCCAGTAGTGACAGGGGGGGTGGCACTGAAGCTTTCTTT; cdr3_aa: CASSDRGGGTEAFF
j_call: TRBJ1-4; v_call: TRBV16; d_call: -; clone_size: -; cdr3_nt: TGTGCCAGCAGCCAAAGGGGCCCGGAAGCGGATGTTTTT; cdr3_aa: CASSQRGPEADVF
j_call: TRBJ2-2; v_call: TRBV7-7; d_call: TRBD2; clone_size: -; cdr3_nt: TGTGCCAGCAGCCTCCGGACTAGCGGGGGTAACACCGGGGAGCTGTTTTTT; cdr3_aa: CASSLRTSGGNTGELFF
j_call: TRBJ1-5; v_call: TRBV28; d_call: -; clone_size: once; cdr3_nt: TGTGCCAGCAGTTTAAAGCAGGCTGGGTTGGCCCAGCATTTT; cdr3_aa: CASSLKQAGLAQHF
j_call: TRBJ2-7; v_call: TRBV7-8; d_call: TRBD2; clone_size: -; cdr3_nt: TGTGCCAGCATCAGTGGACTAGCGGGGGACGAGCAGTACTTC; cdr3_aa: CASISGLAGDEQYF
j_call: TRBJ2-3; v_call: TRBV24-1; d_call: -; clone_size: -; cdr3_nt: TGTGCCACCAGTGATTTGCGATACGGAGATACGCAGTATTTT; cdr3_aa: CATSDLRYGDTQYF
j_call: TRBJ1-5; v_call: TRBV7-2; d_call: -; clone_size: -; cdr3_nt: TGTGCCAGCAGCCCCGTCCGGTCGAGCAATCAGCCCCAGCATTTT; cdr3_aa: CASSPVRSSNQPQHF
j_call: TRBJ2-7; v_call: TRBV27; d_call: -; clone_size: -; cdr3_nt: TGTGCCAGCAGTCCTTCCCTGGGGGCGCGGCCCTACGAGCAGTACTTC; cdr3_aa: CASSPSLGARPYEQYF
j_call: TRBJ1-2; v_call: TRBV7-9; d_call: TRBD1; clone_size: -; cdr3_nt: TGTGCCAGCAGCCAGGGACAGGCGTATGGCTACACCTTC; cdr3_aa: CASSQGQAYGYTF
j_call: TRBJ1-6; v_call: TRBV11-2; d_call: -; clone_size: -; cdr3_nt: TGTGCCAGCAGCTCGTCATCCTACTATAATTCACCCCTCCACTTT; cdr3_aa: CASSSSSYYNSPLHF
j_call: TRBJ2-6; v_call: TRBV15; d_call: -; clone_size: -; cdr3_nt: TGTGCCACCCATGGACAGTCCGGGGCCAACGTCCTGACTTTC; cdr3_aa: CATHGQSGANVLTF
j_call: TRBJ1-1; v_call: TRBV30; d_call: -; clone_size: -; cdr3_nt: TGTGCCTGGAGTACTCGCAGGGTCCGAGCTTTCTTT; cdr3_aa: CAWSTRRVRAFF
j_call: TRBJ2-3; v_call: TRBV6-5; d_call: -; clone_size: -; cdr3_nt: TGTGCCAGCAGACGGGGGTATCCAGATACGCAGTATTTT; cdr3_aa: CASRRGYPDTQYF
j_call: TRBJ2-7; v_call: TRBV7-9; d_call: -; clone_size: -; cdr3_nt: TGTGCCAGCAGCCTCCCCAGTGGGACGGACTACGAGCAGTACTTC; cdr3_aa: CASSLPSGTDYEQYF
j_call: TRBJ2-2; v_call: TRBV29-1; d_call: -; clone_size: -; cdr3_nt: TGCAGCGTTGTGCGTGGGCCCACAAACACCGGGGAGCTGTTTTTT; cdr3_aa: CSVVRGPTNTGELFF
j_call: TRBJ2-5; v_call: TRBV7-2; d_call: TRBD2; clone_size: -; cdr3_nt: TGTGCCAGCAGCTCCAGCGGGAAGACCCAGTACTTC; cdr3_aa: CASSSSGKTQYF
j_call: TRBJ1-1; v_call: TRBV9; d_call: -; clone_size: -; cdr3_nt: TGTGCCAGCAGCGTCGGGACTAACACTGAAGCTTTCTTT; cdr3_aa: CASSVGTNTEAFF
j_call: TRBJ2-3; v_call: TRBV4-1; d_call: -; clone_size: few; cdr3_nt: TGCGCCAGCAGCCAAGGGGGGGTCTCTCCCCTTACGCAGTATTTT; cdr3_aa: CASSQGGVSPLTQYF
j_call: TRBJ2-1; v_call: TRBV5-4; d_call: TRBD2; clone_size: -; cdr3_nt: TGTGCCAGCTCCGGGACTAGCTCCTACAATGAGCAGTTCTTC; cdr3_aa: CASSGTSSYNEQFF
j_call: TRBJ1-2; v_call: TRBV2; d_call: -; clone_size: -; cdr3_nt: TGTGCCAGCAGACCCCCCGGGCGGGGGATAAACTATGGCTACACCTTC; cdr3_aa: CASRPPGRGINYGYTF
j_call: TRBJ1-2; v_call: TRBV19; d_call: -; clone_size: -; cdr3_nt: TGTGCCAGTATCGGCCTCGGTTTGACGACTGGGGATAACTATGGCTACACCTTC; cdr3_aa: CASIGLGLTTGDNYGYTF
j_call: TRBJ2-2; v_call: TRBV9; d_call: -; clone_size: once; cdr3_nt: TGTGCCAGCAGCGTAGCCGGCGGGGAGCTGTTTTTT; cdr3_aa: CASSVAGGELFF
j_call: TRBJ2-7; v_call: TRBV9; d_call: -; clone_size: once; cdr3_nt: TGTGCCAGCAGCGTAGCAAGGGCCGGCGAGCAGTACTTC; cdr3_aa: CASSVARAGEQYF
j_call: TRBJ1-2; v_call: TRBV9; d_call: TRBD1; clone_size: -; cdr3_nt: TGTGCCAGCAGCGTAGCGGGGCAGGGGGTCTATGGCTACACCTTC; cdr3_aa: CASSVAGQGVYGYTF
j_call: TRBJ1-2; v_call: TRBV3-1; d_call: TRBD1; clone_size: -; cdr3_nt: TGTGCCAGCAGCCCGGGACAGGGGAACTATGGCTACACCTTC; cdr3_aa: CASSPGQGNYGYTF
j_call: TRBJ2-5; v_call: TRBV12-3/TRBV12-4; d_call: TRBD2; clone_size: -; cdr3_nt: TGTGCCAGCAGCCGGGGGGGGGCGCGCTTTATGGAGACCCAGTACTTC; cdr3_aa: CASSRGGARFMETQYF
j_call: TRBJ1-5; v_call: TRBV4-2; d_call: -; clone_size: -; cdr3_nt: TGTGCCAGCAGCCAAGACAATCAGCCCCAGCATTTT; cdr3_aa: CASSQDNQPQHF
j_call: TRBJ1-1; v_call: TRBV12-3/TRBV12-4; d_call: -; clone_size: -; cdr3_nt: TGTGCCAGCAGCCACCTGGATCGGGGGGGTGAAGCTTTCTTT; cdr3_aa: CASSHLDRGGEAFF
j_call: TRBJ2-1; v_call: TRBV29-1; d_call: -; clone_size: -; cdr3_nt: TGCAGCGTTGAAAACCCGAGCTCCTACAATGAGCAGTTCTTC; cdr3_aa: CSVENPSSYNEQFF
j_call: TRBJ1-4; v_call: TRBV20-1; d_call: -; clone_size: -; cdr3_nt: TGCAGTGCTAGAGAATTGGGGGAATCAGATGAAAAACTGTTTTTT; cdr3_aa: CSARELGESDEKLFF
j_call: TRBJ2-7; v_call: TRBV3-1; d_call: -; clone_size: -; cdr3_nt: TGTGCCAGCAGCCGCCCTACAGGGTTGGACTCCTACGAGCAGTACTTC; cdr3_aa: CASSRPTGLDSYEQYF
j_call: TRBJ2-1; v_call: TRBV9; d_call: -; clone_size: -; cdr3_nt: TGTGCCAGCAGCGTAGAAGGGTCCTACAATGAGCAGTTCTTC; cdr3_aa: CASSVEGSYNEQFF
j_call: TRBJ2-5; v_call: TRBV28; d_call: -; clone_size: -; cdr3_nt: TGTGCCAGCAGAGACAGTCAAGAGACCCAGTACTTC; cdr3_aa: CASRDSQETQYF
j_call: TRBJ2-3; v_call: TRBV9; d_call: -; clone_size: -; cdr3_nt: TGTGCCAGCACCCCATACGATACTAGCACAGATACGCAGTATTTT; cdr3_aa: CASTPYDTSTDTQYF
j_call: TRBJ2-3; v_call: TRBV20-1; d_call: TRBD2; clone_size: -; cdr3_nt: TGCAGTGCAAGAACCGGGACTAGCGGGGTCACAGATACGCAGTATTTT; cdr3_aa: CSARTGTSGVTDTQYF
j_call: TRBJ2-1; v_call: TRBV5-4; d_call: -; clone_size: -; cdr3_nt: TGTGCCAGCAGCTTGTTTTGTTGTGGGAATGAGCAGTTCTTC; cdr3_aa: CASSLFCCGNEQFF
j_call: TRBJ1-6; v_call: TRBV14; d_call: TRBD1; clone_size: -; cdr3_nt: TGTGCCAGCAGACCCAGGGGGGACAATTCACCCCTCCACTTT; cdr3_aa: CASRPRGDNSPLHF
j_call: TRBJ2-6; v_call: TRBV2; d_call: -; clone_size: -; cdr3_nt: TGTGCCAGCAGATCAGACTCCGGGGCCAACGTCCTGACTTTC; cdr3_aa: CASRSDSGANVLTF
j_call: TRBJ2-6; v_call: TRBV7-9; d_call: -; clone_size: -; cdr3_nt: TGTGCCAGCAGCTTACCGGGAGAAAATTCTGGGGCCAACGTCCTGACTTTC; cdr3_aa: CASSLPGENSGANVLTF
j_call: TRBJ1-5; v_call: TRBV12-3/TRBV12-4; d_call: -; clone_size: few; cdr3_nt: TGTGCCAGCAGTTTGGTGGGGTCACGGGGGCCCCAGCATTTT; cdr3_aa: CASSLVGSRGPQHF
j_call: TRBJ2-1; v_call: TRBV23-1; d_call: TRBD1; clone_size: -; cdr3_nt: TGCGCCAGCAGTCAGGTGACAGGGGACAATGAGCAGTTCTTC; cdr3_aa: CASSQVTGDNEQFF